The 27 T cell receptor beta chains presented below share a single source sample, sequenced in a study of blood T cell dynamics during melanoma immunotherapy (dated by TCRdb to 2019 to 2021). Library preparation was by the immunoSEQ multiplex PCR assay. As stored in TCRdb, this immuneACCESS dataset retains in-frame rearrangements with V and J assigned. A fraction of the clones does not appear; measured against another copy, unresolved V genes explain less than half of the discrepancy, and the remainder lacks a known reason. The sample contains around 12,000 clones, 91% of them found a single time. The ten largest make up 0.18% of the sample. Sample time point, as interpreted from the label and publication: week 3, after first cycle of checkpoint inhibitor. The source was effector memory CD8+ T cells from blood, collected from a patient treated with checkpoint blockade. These receptors were obtained from a human donor with melanoma.

V and J are TRBV6-1 and TRBJ2-1, with a weak D call TRBD2 (5 bases). This CDR3 has 15 residues. The ends were cut back, 4 bases at V and 8 bases at J, with 18 bases in the middle. From germline, CDR1 is MNHNS and CDR2 SASEGT. The CDR3 DNA is TGTGCCAGCAGTGTATCTTATTACGAGGGATATGAGCAGTTCTTC. It specifies CASSVSYYEGYEQFF.

V and J are TRBV2 and TRBJ2-1; D unclear. The CDR3 length is 12 residues. The ends were cut back, 10 bases at V and 7 bases at J, with 14 bases in the middle. Germline lookup yields CDR1 SNHLY and CDR2 FYNNEI. CDR3 region: CAIGPSANEQFF. The CDR3 region has the DNA TGTGCCATAGGGCCGAGTGCTAATGAGCAGTTCTTC.

Written as DNA, the CDR3 is TGTGCCAGCAGTAGGGTGGGGGAACTCGACTATGGCTACACCTTC. It codes for CASSRVGELDYGYTF. The V and J genes are TRBV6-5 and TRBJ1-2; a possible D gene is TRBD1 (5 bases). Per the germline V gene, CDR1 is MNHEY and CDR2 is SVGAGI. CDR3 length: 15 residues. Trimming removed 5 bases from V and 3 bases from J, with 16 bases in between.

The V call is TRBV7-9, the J call TRBJ2-2, with 11 bases lining up with TRBD2. Germline trimming cut 3 bases from V and 1 base from J; bases unmatched to any gene: 1. The CDR3 totals 16 residues. CDR1 and CDR2 from the germline V gene are SEHNR and FQNEAQ (reference sequence). The CDR3 spells CASSFGLAGNTGELFF. The DNA for the CDR3 is TGTGCCAGCAGCTTCGGACTAGCGGGGAACACCGGGGAGCTGTTTTTT.

The chain links TRBV11-2 to TRBJ2-7; 7 bases agree with TRBD2. Germline-derived CDR1 and CDR2 are SGHAT and FQNNGV. The CDR3 is 17 amino acids. The trim removed 1 base at V and 0 bases at J, leaving 9 bases unmatched. The CDR3 sequence: CASSLALGRERSYEQYF. The DNA for the CDR3 is TGTGCCAGCAGCTTAGCCCTCGGGCGGGAGCGCTCCTACGAGCAGTACTTC.

This clone was counted between two and nine times. The chain joins TRBV19 to TRBJ1-2; unclear D gene. The CDR3 runs to 13 residues. The V gene's germline CDR1 is LNHDA and CDR2 SQIVND (reference sequence). The V and J ends lost 9 bases and 8 bases respectively, with 19 bases between them. The chain's CDR3 is CASDPSGATGYTF. The CDR3 nucleotides read TGTGCCAGCGATCCCTCCGGAGCGACCGGCTACACCTTC. The full variable domain, in which reference TRBV19 and TRBJ1-2 provide the parts outside the CDR3, is DGGITQSPKYLFRKEGQNVTLSCEQNLNHDAMYWYRQDPGQGLRLIYYSQIVNDFQKGDIAEGYSVSREKKESFPLTVTSAQKNPTAFYLCASDPSGATGYTFGSGTRLTVV.

This clone has only one observation. The chain joins TRBV28 to TRBJ1-6; TRBD1 matches at 8 bases. The CDR3 contains 14 residues. Germline loops: CDR1 MDHEN, CDR2 SYDVKM. V lost 3 bases and J lost 7; bases outside the gene matches: 2. The CDR3 bases are TGTGCCAGCAGTTTGGACAGGGAGAATTCACCCCTCCACTTT. As protein: CASSLDRENSPLHF.

V and J are TRBV6-6 and TRBJ1-5; TRBD1 is a possible D gene (5 bases). In germline, CDR1 is MNHNY, CDR2 SVGAGI (reference sequence). This CDR3 spans 15 amino acids. Trimming shortened V by 2 bases and J by 4 bases, and 12 bases separated the two germline ends. CDR3: CASSYAWDLNQPQHF. The CDR3 nucleotides read TGTGCCAGCAGTTACGCGTGGGACCTTAATCAGCCCCAGCATTTT.

The chain carries TRBV7-6 and TRBJ2-5, with 9 bases matching TRBD2. V gave up 4 bases and J gave up 4 bases; unmatched junction bases: 4. Germline loops: CDR1 SGHVS, CDR2 FNYEAQ. CDR3 size: 14 residues. The CDR3 DNA is TGTGCCAGCAGCTCCAAACTAGCGGGAGAGACCCAGTACTTC. Translated: CASSSKLAGETQYF.

The V and J genes are TRBV2 and TRBJ1-4; D gene ambiguous. The CDR3 has 14 amino acids. Trimming pared 4 bases from V and 8 bases from J, leaving 14 bases between. Germline CDR1 reads SNHLY; CDR2 reads FYNNEI. In nucleotides, the CDR3 is TGTGCCAGCAGTGTAGGACCCGGTGGGGAAAAACTGTTTTTT. Its protein product is CASSVGPGGEKLFF.

The J gene is TRBJ2-1, the V gene TRBV27, with D possibly TRBD2 on 6 matching bases. The CDR3 spans 17 residues. V was shortened by 6 bases and J by 3 bases, with 21 bases between the two germline ends. CDR1 MNHEY and CDR2 SMNVEV come from the germline V gene (reference sequence). CDR3 sequence (DNA): TGTGCCAGCAGCTTTCTCGGGGGTGGGAGAGGCTACAATGAGCAGTTCTTC. Its protein is CASSFLGGGRGYNEQFF.

This rearrangement joins TRBV7-9 to TRBJ2-3; unclear D gene. V shed 1 base and J shed 2 bases, with 7 bases lying between them. The CDR3 is 14 amino acids. Germline-derived CDR1 and CDR2 are SEHNR and FQNEAQ (reference sequence). The CDR3 loop reads CASSLGHYTDTQYF. The CDR3, as DNA: TGTGCCAGCAGCTTAGGACACTACACAGATACGCAGTATTTT.

The rearrangement joins TRBV7-6 to TRBJ1-3; D is unclear. Trimming stripped 0 bases from V and 1 base from J, with 10 bases between. In germline, CDR1 is SGHVS, CDR2 FNYEAQ. CDR3 length equals 16 residues. In nucleotides, the CDR3 is TGTGCCAGCAGCTTAGCCCACCCCGATTCTGGAAACACCATATATTTT. It is translated as CASSLAHPDSGNTIYF.

The rearrangement links TRBV9 to TRBJ1-1, with D unresolved. The CDR3 contains 13 residues. V dropped 0 bases and J dropped 0 bases, with 3 bases sitting between them. Germline V gene lookup returns CDR1 SGDLS and CDR2 YYNGEE. This chain's CDR3 is CASSVDVNTEAFF. CDR3 DNA sequence: TGTGCCAGCAGCGTAGATGTGAACACTGAAGCTTTCTTT.

The chain's CDR3 is CATRTNTGELFF. For the CDR3, the DNA is TGTGCCACCAGGACGAACACCGGGGAGCTGTTTTTT. The chain links TRBV15 to TRBJ2-2; no definite D call. Trimming pared 6 bases from V and 0 bases from J, leaving 2 bases between. CDR3 length equals 12 residues. Germline-derived CDR1 and CDR2 are LNHNV and YYDKDF (reference sequence).

The rearrangement joins TRBV2 to TRBJ1-1; 7 bases match TRBD1. The CDR3 totals 16 residues. The trim removed 2 bases at V and 0 bases at J, leaving 6 bases unmatched. Germline-derived CDR1 and CDR2 are SNHLY and FYNNEI. The chain's CDR3 is CASSERPGQLNTEAFF. The CDR3 coding sequence is TGTGCCAGCAGTGAACGGCCGGGACAGCTGAACACTGAAGCTTTCTTT.

The gene calls are TRBV2 and TRBJ1-2, with 10 bases fitting TRBD1. The V gene end was trimmed by 5 bases and the J gene end by 5 bases; junction bases not matched to a gene: 8. The CDR3 extends over 15 amino acids. The germline gives CDR1 SNHLY, CDR2 FYNNEI. The CDR3: CASSPGTGALYGYTF. The DNA of the CDR3 is TGTGCCAGCAGTCCCGGGACAGGGGCTTTGTATGGCTACACCTTC.

V and J are TRBV4-3 and TRBJ2-1; no clear D. Deletions cut 4 bases from V and 3 bases from J, with 7 bases between. Looked up from germline, CDR1 is LGHNA and CDR2 is YSLEER. This CDR3 has 13 amino acids. The CDR3 is CASSRTDYNEQFF. The CDR3 DNA reads as TGCGCCAGCAGCCGAACGGACTACAATGAGCAGTTCTTC.

J is TRBJ2-1 and V is TRBV7-6, with TRBD2 matching over 8 bases. The V gene end was trimmed by 2 bases and the J gene end by 8 bases; junction bases not matched to a gene: 11. The CDR3 consists of 16 residues. Per the germline V gene, CDR1 is SGHVS and CDR2 is FNYEAQ. The CDR3 bases are TGTGCCAGCAGCTTAATGGCGGGAGGACTTTTCCATGAGCAGTTCTTC. Residues: CASSLMAGGLFHEQFF.

This chain links TRBV6-5 with TRBJ2-1; D possibly corresponds to TRBD1 (6 bases). The CDR3 covers 16 residues. The ends were cut back, 4 bases at V and 8 bases at J, with 21 bases in the middle. From germline, CDR1 is MNHEY and CDR2 SVGAGI. Here the CDR3 reads CASSLLRGGGRYEQFF. The CDR3 DNA sequence: TGTGCCAGCAGTTTACTCCGAGGGGGTGGTCGGTATGAGCAGTTCTTC.

The chain employs TRBV4-1 and TRBJ2-1; D ambiguous. V gave up 4 bases and J gave up 2 bases, with 6 bases separating them. CDR1 is MGHRA, CDR2 YSYEKL, per germline. The CDR3 is made up of 13 amino acids. The DNA of the CDR3 is TGCGCCAGCAGCCTCCCAGCCTACAATGAGCAGTTCTTC. This codes for CASSLPAYNEQFF.

The sample holds one count of this clone. The V call is TRBV25-1, the J call TRBJ2-7; D is possibly TRBD1 (5 bases). V lost 3 bases and J lost 0, with 12 bases in between. This CDR3 has 15 residues. CDR1 is MGHDK, CDR2 SYGVNS, per germline. The DNA of the CDR3 is TGTGCCAGCAGTGATCCACAGGACGACTCCTACGAGCAGTACTTC. It translates to CASSDPQDDSYEQYF.

This chain uses TRBV27 with TRBJ2-1, with 15 bases lining up with TRBD2. With V trimmed by 3 bases and J by 7 bases, 4 bases remained unmatched. The CDR3 spans 16 residues. Germline CDR1 MNHEY, CDR2 SMNVEV (reference sequence). This CDR3 reads CASSFRTSGRGNEQFF. The CDR3 region has the DNA TGTGCCAGCAGTTTCCGGACTAGCGGGAGGGGTAATGAGCAGTTCTTC.

V usage is TRBV27 and J usage is TRBJ2-7; 9 bases agree with TRBD1. Germline V lookup: CDR1 MNHEY, CDR2 SMNVEV (reference sequence). Germline trimming cut 9 bases from V and 1 base from J; bases unmatched to any gene: 4. The CDR3 length is 13 residues. The CDR3 coding sequence is TGTGCCAGTGGGACAGGGACTTCCTACGAGCAGTACTTC. Translating it yields CASGTGTSYEQYF.

The chain couples TRBV7-8 to TRBJ2-1, with 8 bases lining up with TRBD2. The CDR3 contains 19 residues. V was clipped by 1 base and J by 0 bases; unmatched bases: 11. The germline V gene encodes CDR1 SGHVS and CDR2 FQNEAQ. The chain's CDR3 is CASSLGPGGGLSSYNEQFF. CDR3 nucleotide sequence: TGTGCCAGCAGCTTAGGTCCGGGAGGGGGATTAAGCTCCTACAATGAGCAGTTCTTC.

This sequence joins TRBV28 and TRBJ2-5; 9 bases match TRBD1. V was clipped by 3 bases and J by 1 base; unmatched bases: 6. The CDR3 loop spans 16 amino acids. CDR1 and CDR2 from the germline V gene are MDHEN and SYDVKM. The CDR3 nucleotides read TGTGCCAGCAGTTTCGCACAGGGGGCTCTCCAAGAGACCCAGTACTTC. This encodes CASSFAQGALQETQYF.

This chain connects TRBV6-5 to TRBJ2-7, with TRBD1 matching 9 bases. This CDR3 spans 14 amino acids. With 6 bases clipped from V and 2 bases from J, the junction kept 5 bases outside the gene matches. CDR1 is MNHEY and CDR2 is SVGAGI in the germline V gene. This CDR3 is CASRWGQGTYEQYF. The CDR3 DNA is TGTGCCAGCAGATGGGGACAGGGAACCTACGAGCAGTACTTC.